This T cell receptor beta chain was obtained from a study of coeliac disease. Germline assignment: CDR1 SQVTM and CDR2 ANQGSEA. Trimming took 4 bases from V and 1 from J, leaving 7 bases between them. The CDR3 consists of 12 residues. Generated by immunoSEQ multiplex PCR, the TCRdb table keeps only in-frame clones and is missing some. The data show nearly 4,500 clones, less than 75% seen once. V usage is TRBV29-1 and J usage is TRBJ1-1; a weak D match, TRBD1 (5 bases). The receptor comes from a woman between 18 and 29 years old with active celiac disease. Sequenced: intraepithelial lymphocytes from the gut. CDR3 coding DNA: TGCAGCGTTGGGGGGGGGAACACTGAAGCTTTCTTT. Translating it yields CSVGGGNTEAFF. Using reference TRBV29-1 and TRBJ1-1 for the parts outside the CDR3, the full variable domain is SAVISQKPSRDICQRGTSLTIQCQVDSQVTMMFWYRQQPGQSLTLIATANQGSEATYESGFVIDKFPISRPNLTFSTLTVSNMSPEDSSIYLCSVGGGNTEAFFGQGTRLTVV.